Shown below are 30 T cell receptor beta chains from a single sample sequenced in a study of human T cells and chemical hapten exposure. In TCRdb, the RACE reads were re-called with MiXCR into one record per CDR3 protein. This sample has roughly 100,000 distinct CDR3 sequences, with 10% to 14% found just once. Time point denoted: pre-sensitization, week 0. Treatment described: therapeutic diphenylcyclopropenone sensitization with weekly scalp DPC. Sequencing was performed on whole blood, taken in connection with sensitization to the hapten diphenylcyclopropenone (DPC). Every receptor here comes from a woman between 55 and 75 years old with alopecia areata. Some clones in this sample may be carry-over from other donors' samples.

The chain has TRBV20-1 and TRBJ2-1; 9 positions match TRBD1. The CDR3 is 17 amino acids. After removal of 0 bases from V and 8 bases from J, the junction contained 14 bases not matched to a gene. Germline V gene sequence: CDR1 DFQATT, CDR2 SNEGSKA (reference sequence). CDR3 amino acids: CSARDGGGDRVRDEQFF. DNA of the CDR3: TGCAGTGCTAGAGACGGAGGGGGGGACAGGGTAAGGGATGAGCAGTTCTTC.

This clonotype was recorded many times. The V call is TRBV20-1, the J call TRBJ2-5; 8 bases align to TRBD1. Germline CDR1 is DFQATT and CDR2 is SNEGSKA (reference sequence). The CDR3 sequence is 14 residues long. V was clipped by 6 bases and J by 2 bases; unmatched bases: 8. The CDR3 loop reads CSAITGTGQETQYF. The CDR3 DNA is TGCAGTGCGATTACCGGGACAGGACAAGAGACCCAGTACTTC.

Ten or more counts support this clonotype. The chain employs TRBV5-6 and TRBJ2-1; 11 bases align to TRBD2. The germline CDR1 and CDR2 sequences are SGHDT and YYEEEE. The CDR3 runs 14 residues. V lost 1 base, J lost 8 bases, and 2 bases stayed unmatched. CDR3 loop: CASSLLAGGDEQFF. CDR3 in DNA: TGTGCCAGCAGCTTGCTAGCGGGGGGAGATGAGCAGTTCTTC.

This clonotype was seen at least ten times. CDR3 DNA: TGTGCCAGCAGTTTGGGAGGAATCGGGACAGGGTATTCACCCCTCCACTTT. This codes for CASSLGGIGTGYSPLHF. The chain employs TRBV28 and TRBJ1-6; TRBD1 matches 9 bases. The CDR3 loop spans 17 amino acids. V lost 3 bases and J lost 8; bases outside the gene matches: 11. Germline CDR1 and CDR2: MDHEN and SYDVKM. The full variable domain, completed using reference TRBV28 and TRBJ1-6, is DVKVTQSSRYLVKRTGEKVFLECVQDMDHENMFWYRQDPGLGLRLIYFSYDVKMKEKGDIPEGYSVSREKKERFSLILESASTNQTSMYLCASSLGGIGTGYSPLHFGNGTRLTVT.

The table lists this clonotype with many counts. CDR3 protein: CASSQSRGLPYNEQFF. CDR3 DNA sequence: TGCGCCAGCAGTCAATCGAGGGGACTCCCCTACAATGAGCAGTTCTTC. The chain recombines TRBV23-1 with TRBJ2-1; tentative D call: TRBD2 (6 bases). TRBV23-1 is assigned to the ORF class and has an uncertain function. The CDR3 has 16 residues. Trimming pared 0 bases from V and 2 bases from J, leaving 11 bases between.

This chain joins TRBV11-2 and TRBJ2-1; D is unresolved. The germline V gene encodes CDR1 SGHAT and CDR2 FQNNGV. The CDR3 loop spans 12 amino acids. V lost 4 bases and J lost 12, with 13 bases in between. CDR3 nucleotides: TGTGCCAGCAGCTCTATGGGCTGGTGGCAGTTCTTC. Translation gives CASSSMGWWQFF.

CDR3 residues: CASSRNSGRLGEPQHF. The CDR3 nucleotides are TGCGCCAGCAGCCGTAATTCTGGACGGCTAGGCGAGCCCCAGCATTTT. The chain couples TRBV4-1 to TRBJ1-5; D is undetermined. The CDR3 is 16 residues long. Germline V lookup: CDR1 MGHRA, CDR2 YSYEKL. V lost 4 bases and J lost 8, with 21 bases in between.

This clonotype occurred a few times. The chain employs TRBV11-3 and TRBJ2-1; the match to TRBD2 covers 7 bases. Unmatched junction bases numbered 9, after V lost 4 bases and J lost 6 bases. Germline V lookup: CDR1 SGHNT, CDR2 YENEEA. CDR3 size: 15 residues. CDR3 loop: CASSSAGTMVNEQFF. The CDR3 nucleotides are TGTGCCAGCAGCTCCGCAGGGACTATGGTCAATGAGCAGTTCTTC.

CDR3 DNA sequence: TGTGCCAGTACCACCGGAGGACACCGGAACACTGAAGCTTTCTTT. Its translation is CASTTGGHRNTEAFF. This chain connects TRBV19 to TRBJ1-1, with a tentative D call TRBD1 (5 bases). This CDR3 has 15 residues. CDR1 and CDR2 (germline): LNHDA, SQIVND (reference sequence). V gave up 7 bases and J gave up 1 base, with 16 bases separating them.

This clonotype showed up many times. Here the CDR3 reads CASSLVSGAILVTQYF. CDR3 nucleotide sequence: TGCGCCAGCAGCTTGGTTTCCGGGGCCATCCTGGTAACCCAGTACTTC. The chain carries TRBV5-1 and TRBJ2-5; D assignment may be TRBD1 or TRBD2 (5 bases each). The CDR3 is 16 residues long. V lost 0 bases and J lost 8, with 20 bases in between. In germline, CDR1 is SGHRS, CDR2 YFSETQ.

In this sample, this clonotype turned up many times. V gene TRBV3-1 combines with J gene TRBJ2-3; no clear D. Germline assignment: CDR1 LGHDT and CDR2 YNNKEL (reference sequence). V was clipped by 0 bases and J by 4 bases, with 14 bases between them. The CDR3 covers 16 residues. The CDR3 protein is CASSQEGRLVADTQYF. In DNA form, the CDR3 reads TGTGCCAGCAGCCAAGAAGGTCGATTGGTAGCAGATACGCAGTATTTT.

At least ten counts were recorded for this clonotype. The chain uses TRBV5-1 and TRBJ2-1, with 8 bases that match TRBD1. The junction had 6 bases not matched to a gene; V was cut back by 5 bases and J by 2 bases. Germline CDR1 reads SGHRS; CDR2 reads YFSETQ. This CDR3 contains 15 residues. The CDR3 reads CASSGQGAAYNEQFF. Here the CDR3 DNA reads TGCGCCAGCAGTGGCCAGGGGGCCGCCTACAATGAGCAGTTCTTC.

The V gene is TRBV5-4, the J gene TRBJ1-5; the D gene is possibly TRBD1 (6 bases). V was trimmed by 0 bases and J by 2 bases, leaving 9 bases between them. The CDR3 contains 15 residues. Germline CDR1 is SGHNT and CDR2 is YYREEE (reference sequence). The CDR3 loop is CASSLGTVRNQPQHF. The CDR3 DNA reads TGTGCCAGCAGCTTGGGGACAGTCCGCAATCAGCCCCAGCATTTT.

This clonotype was counted a single time. The CDR3 coding sequence is TGTGCCTGGAGTGGCGGAGCGGGGGGCTACACCTTC. This codes for CAWSGGAGGYTF. This rearrangement joins TRBV30 to TRBJ1-2; D ambiguous. The V end lost 1 base, the J end lost 8 bases, and 11 bases lay between the germline ends. The CDR3 spans 12 residues. CDR1 GTSNPN and CDR2 SVGIG come from the germline V gene (reference sequence).

This clonotype appeared many times. V and J are TRBV20-1 and TRBJ2-3, with TRBD2 matching 7 bases. From germline, CDR1 is DFQATT and CDR2 SNEGSKA (reference sequence). The V segment lost 6 bases and the J segment 7 bases; nucleotides outside the gene matches: 10. The CDR3 extends over 13 amino acids. In nucleotides, the CDR3 is TGCAGTGCCGCAGGACTAGATATTCATACGCAGTATTTT. The encoded protein is CSAAGLDIHTQYF.

This clonotype was counted many times. The CDR3 is CASTRLAGYEQYF. CDR3 in DNA: TGTGCCAGCACTAGATTAGCGGGGTACGAGCAGTACTTC. The chain employs TRBV27 and TRBJ2-7; 8 bases map to TRBD2. This CDR3 comprises 13 residues. V gave up 7 bases and J gave up 4 bases; unmatched junction bases: 6. CDR1 is MNHEY and CDR2 is SMNVEV in the germline V gene (reference sequence).

This sequence joins TRBV18 and TRBJ2-7; D perhaps matches TRBD2 (7 bases). Germline-derived CDR1 and CDR2 are KGHSH and LQKENI. CDR3 size: 14 residues. Trimming removed 6 bases at V and 2 bases at J, with 14 bases between. CDR3: CASSRERDTYEQYF. As DNA, the CDR3 is TGTGCCAGCTCCCGTGAGCGGGACACCTACGAGCAGTACTTC.

The chain combines TRBV5-1 with TRBJ2-2; 7 nucleotides align to TRBD1. The ends lost 0 bases at V and 3 bases at J; junction bases unmatched: 2. Germline CDR1 reads SGHRS; CDR2 reads YFSETQ. The CDR3 totals 15 residues. CDR3 DNA: TGCGCCAGCAGCTTGGAGCAGGGGGACACCGGGGAGCTGTTTTTT. Amino acid sequence: CASSLEQGDTGELFF. The full variable domain, in which reference TRBV5-1 and TRBJ2-2 provide the parts outside the CDR3, is KAGVTQTPRYLIKTRGQQVTLSCSPISGHRSVSWYQQTPGQGLQFLFEYFSETQRNKGNFPGRFSGRQFSNSRSEMNVSTLELGDSALYLCASSLEQGDTGELFFGEGSRLTVL.

The sample holds many counts of this clonotype. This sequence joins TRBV20-1 and TRBJ1-3; D call uncertain. The V end was cut by 3 bases, the J end by 4 bases, with 13 bases between. The CDR3 has 14 residues. Germline V gene sequence: CDR1 DFQATT, CDR2 SNEGSKA (reference sequence). The CDR3 here is CSARVETSGNTIYF. DNA for the CDR3: TGCAGTGCTAGGGTCGAGACAAGCGGAAACACCATATATTTT.

This clonotype was detected once. V is TRBV5-1 and J is TRBJ2-2; tentatively, D is TRBD2 (5 bases). The V end was cut by 3 bases, the J end by 5 bases, with 11 bases between. Germline CDR1 reads SGHRS; CDR2 reads YFSETQ. The CDR3 runs to 14 residues. CDR3 amino acids: CASSSTRQTGELFF. The CDR3 DNA is TGCGCCAGCAGCTCCACTAGGCAGACCGGGGAGCTGTTTTTT.

V is TRBV7-6 and J is TRBJ1-5; D call uncertain. The CDR3 contains 18 residues. V was cut by 0 bases and J by 1 base, with 16 bases left in between. Germline values: CDR1 SGHVS, CDR2 FNYEAQ. The DNA for the CDR3 is TGTGCCAGCAGCTTAGCCTGGGATATATCGGGGAGCAATCAGCCCCAGCATTTT. Encoded protein: CASSLAWDISGSNQPQHF.

This clonotype has just a few counts. The chain couples TRBV7-2 to TRBJ1-2; D not resolved. This CDR3 comprises 16 residues. In germline, CDR1 is SGHTA, CDR2 FQGNSA. V lost 2 bases and J lost 1, with 14 bases in between. CDR3 in amino acids: CASSLFAKGDNYGYTF. Written as DNA, the CDR3 is TGTGCCAGCAGCTTATTCGCCAAGGGCGATAACTATGGCTACACCTTC.

This clonotype was picked up a small number of times. This chain links TRBV7-2 with TRBJ2-2; tentative D call: TRBD2 (6 bases). This CDR3 region has 17 residues. In germline, CDR1 is SGHTA, CDR2 FQGNSA. V lost 2 bases and J 4 bases, leaving 17 bases between the germline ends. In nucleotides, the CDR3 is TGTGCCAGCAGCTTAACTTTTGGACTGGGAGGCACCGGGGAGCTGTTTTTT. Protein product: CASSLTFGLGGTGELFF.

The table lists this clonotype with many counts. The V and J genes are TRBV11-2 and TRBJ2-4; a weak D match, TRBD1 (6 bases). Germline CDR1 is SGHAT and CDR2 is FQNNGV. The CDR3 spans 13 residues. V was cut by 6 bases and J by 9 bases, with 15 bases left in between. The CDR3 DNA sequence: TGTGCCAGCAGTACAGGGTTACAGGCCATTCAGTACTTC. As protein: CASSTGLQAIQYF.

This chain joins TRBV29-1 and TRBJ1-1, with D possibly TRBD1 on 5 matching bases. The germline V and J ends were trimmed by 3 bases and 4 bases, with 18 bases remaining between them. The germline V gene encodes CDR1 SQVTM and CDR2 ANQGSEA. This CDR3 contains 15 residues. As DNA, the CDR3 is TGCAGCGTTGAGGGGGGGACGTCGGCACCCACTGAAGCTTTCTTT. Protein product: CSVEGGTSAPTEAFF.

This clonotype was observed at least ten times. V is TRBV5-5 and J is TRBJ1-5; 11 positions agree with TRBD1. Germline-derived CDR1 and CDR2 are SGHKS and YYEKEE (reference sequence). The CDR3 is made up of 16 amino acids. Trimming removed 0 bases from V and 5 bases from J; junction bases left unmatched: 4. CDR3 loop: CASSLVWDRGYQPQHF. In DNA, the CDR3 is TGTGCCAGCAGCTTGGTTTGGGACAGGGGGTATCAGCCCCAGCATTTT.

The chain couples TRBV10-3 to TRBJ2-3; D is undetermined. The CDR3 sequence is 12 residues long. Trimming stripped 2 bases from V and 3 bases from J, with 3 bases between. Per germline, CDR1 ENHRY and CDR2 SYGVKD. CDR3: CAISETTDTQYF. CDR3 sequence (DNA): TGTGCCATCAGTGAGACTACAGATACGCAGTATTTT.

The chain recombines TRBV11-2 with TRBJ2-1; 10 bases are a match to TRBD2. CDR3 length: 16 residues. CDR1 is SGHAT, CDR2 FQNNGV, per germline. V lost 5 bases, J lost 8 bases, and 12 bases stayed unmatched. CDR3 DNA sequence: TGTGCCAGCAGCCCACAAGAACTAGCGGGGAACGATGAGCAGTTCTTC. Residues: CASSPQELAGNDEQFF.

This clonotype has ten or more counts. The CDR3 coding sequence is TGTGCCAGCAGGCTCGGGGGGGGACTCCAAGAGACCCAGTACTTC. This gives the protein CASRLGGGLQETQYF. The V and J genes are TRBV11-1 and TRBJ2-5; the match to TRBD2 covers 8 bases. Germline V CDR1 and CDR2: SGHAT, FQDESV (reference sequence). Unmatched junction bases numbered 7, after V lost 6 bases and J lost 1 base. The length of the CDR3 is 15 residues. Variable domain in full (rest from reference TRBV11-1 and TRBJ2-5): EAEVAQSPRYKITEKSQAVAFWCDPISGHATLYWYRQILGQGPELLVQFQDESVVDDSQLPKDRFSAERLKGVDSTLKIQPAELGDSAMYLCASRLGGGLQETQYFGPGTRLLVL.

This clonotype was observed at least ten times. The V gene is TRBV7-9, the J gene TRBJ2-7; perhaps TRBD1 as D (6 bases). This CDR3 has 14 amino acids. Per germline, CDR1 SEHNR and CDR2 FQNEAQ (reference sequence). V was trimmed by 3 bases and J by 1 base, leaving 10 bases between them. The CDR3 reads CASSFRGGSYEQYF. In DNA, the CDR3 is TGTGCCAGCAGCTTTAGAGGGGGATCCTACGAGCAGTACTTC.